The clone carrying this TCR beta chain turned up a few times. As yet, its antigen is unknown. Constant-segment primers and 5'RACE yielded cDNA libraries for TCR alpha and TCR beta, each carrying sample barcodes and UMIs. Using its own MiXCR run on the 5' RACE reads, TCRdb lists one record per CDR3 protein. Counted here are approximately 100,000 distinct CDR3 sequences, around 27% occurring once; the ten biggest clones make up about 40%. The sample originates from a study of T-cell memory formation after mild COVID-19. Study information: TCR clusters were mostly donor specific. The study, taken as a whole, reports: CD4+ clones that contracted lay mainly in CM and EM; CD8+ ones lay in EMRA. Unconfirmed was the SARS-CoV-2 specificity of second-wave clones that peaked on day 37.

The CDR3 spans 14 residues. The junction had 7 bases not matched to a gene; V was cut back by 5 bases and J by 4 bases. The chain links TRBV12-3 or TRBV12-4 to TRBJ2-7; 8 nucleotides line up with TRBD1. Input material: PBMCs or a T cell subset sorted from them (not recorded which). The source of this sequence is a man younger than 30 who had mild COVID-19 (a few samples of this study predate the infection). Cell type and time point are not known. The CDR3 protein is CASSGGQAIYEQYF. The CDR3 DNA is TGTGCCAGCAGTGGGGGACAGGCCATTTACGAGCAGTACTTC.